The 9 T cell receptor beta chains below all came from one sample that was sequenced in a study of blood T cell repertoires in COVID-19. Sequencing was performed with immunoSEQ multiplex PCR; in TCRdb, only in-frame clones are kept and a portion is missing. Here the sample spans about 150,000 clones, around 87% being singletons. Sequencing was carried out using peripheral blood. Every receptor here comes from a woman aged 55-69 years with active COVID-19.

V is TRBV6-6 and J is TRBJ2-7; perhaps TRBD2 as D (5 bases). CDR1 MNHNY and CDR2 SVGAGI come from the germline V gene (reference sequence). There are 11 residues in the CDR3. Trimming took 9 bases from V and 2 from J, leaving 8 bases between them. The CDR3 DNA reads TGTGCCAGTGCCGGGACCTACGAGCAGTACTTC. Translating it yields CASAGTYEQYF.

V is TRBV11-2 and J is TRBJ2-1; D is possibly TRBD2 (5 bases). Trimming removed 5 bases from V and 6 bases from J, with 11 bases in between. The V gene's germline CDR1 is SGHAT and CDR2 FQNNGV. This CDR3 contains 13 residues. CDR3 DNA sequence: TGTGCCAGCAGCCTAGGGCTAGCCAATGAGCAGTTCTTC. Amino acid sequence: CASSLGLANEQFF.

The chain employs TRBV19 and TRBJ2-7, with 10 nucleotides matching TRBD1. This CDR3 region has 14 residues. Per the germline V gene, CDR1 is LNHDA and CDR2 is SQIVND (reference sequence). The ends lost 5 bases at V and 2 bases at J; junction bases unmatched: 3. CDR3: CASSDRGPPYEQYF. The CDR3 DNA follows: TGTGCCAGTAGTGACAGGGGGCCCCCCTACGAGCAGTACTTC.

The chain uses TRBV2 and TRBJ2-3; no reliable D call. The germline gives CDR1 SNHLY, CDR2 FYNNEI. V was pared by 6 bases and J by 5 bases, with 15 bases between. There are 14 residues in the CDR3. The chain's CDR3 is CASRPSITGDTQYF. CDR3 coding DNA: TGTGCCAGCAGACCGTCCATCACGGGAGATACGCAGTATTTT. The entire variable domain, with the rest obtained from reference TRBV2 and TRBJ2-3, is as follows: EPEVTQTPSHQVTQMGQEVILRCVPISNHLYFYWYRQILGQKVEFLVSFYNNEISEKSEIFDDQFSVERPDGSNFTLKIRSTKLEDSAMYFCASRPSITGDTQYFGPGTRLTVL.

The chain joins TRBV15 to TRBJ1-5, with D possibly being TRBD1 (5 bases). Looked up from germline, CDR1 is LNHNV and CDR2 is YYDKDF (reference sequence). V gave up 2 bases and J gave up 1 base, with 12 bases separating them. The CDR3 runs 16 residues. This CDR3 is CATSRSGTLSNQPQHF. CDR3 sequence (DNA): TGTGCCACCAGCAGATCCGGGACTCTAAGCAATCAGCCCCAGCATTTT.

This clone was seen once. The genes are TRBV2 and TRBJ2-7; a possible D gene is TRBD1 (6 bases). The CDR3 sequence is 11 residues long. Germline CDR1 is SNHLY and CDR2 is FYNNEI. V was cut by 6 bases and J by 4 bases, with 7 bases left in between. The CDR3 region is CASSGQYEQYF. CDR3 DNA sequence: TGTGCCAGCAGCGGACAGTACGAGCAGTACTTC.

The V and J genes are TRBV7-8 and TRBJ2-1, with a weak D call TRBD2 (6 bases). Germline values: CDR1 SGHVS, CDR2 FQNEAQ. This CDR3 contains 15 residues. V gave up 1 base and J gave up 6 bases, with 13 bases separating them. CDR3 sequence (DNA): TGTGCCAGCAGCTTAGGCCGCCAGGAGGGCAATGAGCAGTTCTTC. This gives the protein CASSLGRQEGNEQFF. Full variable domain (remainder filled in from reference TRBV7-8 and TRBJ2-1): GAGVSQSPRYKVAKRGQDVALRCDPISGHVSLFWYQQALGQGPEFLTYFQNEAQLDKSGLPSDRFFAERPEGSVSTLKIQRTQQEDSAVYLCASSLGRQEGNEQFFGPGTRLTVL.

This sequence joins TRBV18 and TRBJ2-5; D is perhaps TRBD1 (5 bases). Trimming pared 3 bases from V and 2 bases from J, leaving 16 bases between. Germline V CDR1 and CDR2: KGHSH, LQKENI. The CDR3 has 16 amino acids. Written as DNA, the CDR3 is TGTGCCAGCTCACCTCTGGGGCAGAGCAAACAAGAGACCCAGTACTTC. This gives the protein CASSPLGQSKQETQYF.

The chain couples TRBV7-8 to TRBJ2-7; TRBD1 matches 9 bases. The CDR3 is 16 residues long. Germline V gene data show CDR1 as SGHVS and CDR2 as FQNEAQ. V lost 5 bases to trimming and J lost 0 bases; unmatched junction nucleotides: 8. Here the CDR3 reads CASSARWGQGSYEQYF. DNA for the CDR3: TGTGCCAGCAGCGCCCGGTGGGGACAGGGCTCCTACGAGCAGTACTTC.